Listed here are 26 T cell receptor beta chains from one sample, sequenced in a study of T-cell reconstitution after alpha-beta-depleted transplantation in children. Preparation of the TCRbeta library was carried out with unique molecular identifiers. MiXCR was run by TCRdb on the PCR reads, yielding one entry per CDR3 protein. The profile shows 700,000 to 950,000 distinct CDR3 sequences, under 20% of them singletons. The input for sequencing was PBMCs, mostly from graft donor cells, taken 360 days after TCRalphabeta/CD19-depleted stem cell transplant. All receptors come from a male patient younger than 18 who had a stem cell transplant for acute lymphoblastic leukemia, so the T cells may come from the graft donor.

This clonotype was seen a few times. The genes are TRBV5-6 and TRBJ2-3; no clear D gene. The V end lost 4 bases, the J end lost 3 bases, and 12 bases lay between the germline ends. CDR1 and CDR2 from the germline V gene are SGHDT and YYEEEE. This CDR3 comprises 14 residues. The CDR3 sequence is CASSLQIRTDTQYF. For the CDR3, the DNA is TGTGCCAGCAGCCTCCAGATTAGAACAGATACGCAGTATTTT. Based on the CDR3 plus reference TRBV5-6 and TRBJ2-3, the full variable domain is DAGVTQSPTHLIKTRGQQVTLRCSPKSGHDTVSWYQQALGQGPQFIFQYYEEEERQRGNFPDRFSGHQFPNYSSELNVNALLLGDSALYLCASSLQIRTDTQYFGPGTRLTVL.

The V and J genes are TRBV7-6 and TRBJ2-7; D is ambiguous. CDR3 size: 15 residues. Germline values: CDR1 SGHVS, CDR2 FNYEAQ. V was pared by 1 base and J by 6 bases, with 16 bases between. In DNA, the CDR3 is TGTGCCAGCAGCTTAGGAGCCGGATCCTTACGCGAGCAGTACTTC. Residues: CASSLGAGSLREQYF.

The rearrangement joins TRBV6-1 to TRBJ2-7; TRBD1 aligns across 10 bases. The CDR3 sequence is 15 residues long. From germline, CDR1 is MNHNS and CDR2 SASEGT. The junction had 11 bases not matched to a gene; V was cut back by 6 bases and J by 6 bases. The CDR3 loop reads CASRPDRGQGSEQYF. Here the CDR3 DNA reads TGTGCCAGCAGACCCGACAGGGGGCAAGGAAGCGAGCAGTACTTC.

The gene calls are TRBV6-2 or TRBV6-3 and TRBJ2-2; 7 positions agree with TRBD2. Germline CDR1 and CDR2: MNHEY and SVGEGT. The CDR3 has 14 residues. Trimming at V came to 7 bases and at J to 5 bases, leaving 7 bases not matched to a gene. CDR3: CASKIGGGTGELFF. As DNA, the CDR3 is TGTGCCAGCAAAATCGGGGGAGGGACCGGGGAGCTGTTTTTT.

The chain uses TRBV19 and TRBJ1-2; 12 bases are a match to TRBD1. The CDR3 is 14 amino acids. Germline CDR1 reads LNHDA; CDR2 reads SQIVND (reference sequence). Unmatched junction bases numbered 3, after V lost 2 bases and J lost 8 bases. For the CDR3, the DNA is TGTGCCAGTAGTATATCGGGACAGGGGGCCGGCTACACCTTC. Residues: CASSISGQGAGYTF.

A few counts support this clonotype. V usage is TRBV7-7 and J usage is TRBJ2-1, with D possibly TRBD1 on 6 matching bases. Trimming shortened V by 3 bases and J by 6 bases, and 15 bases separated the two germline ends. This CDR3 is 15 amino acids long. CDR1 and CDR2 from the germline V gene are SSHAT and FNYEAQ (reference sequence). DNA of the CDR3: TGTGCCAGCAGCTTCGACAACCTGGGGGCCAATGAGCAGTTCTTC. It is translated as CASSFDNLGANEQFF.

In its sample, this clonotype was seen a few times. The rearrangement uses TRBV21-1 and TRBJ2-7. TRBV21-1 is termed a pseudogene. This CDR3 comprises 16 residues. The CDR3 protein is CASTRRSSGRFYEQYF. The CDR3 DNA sequence: TGTGCCAGCACACGACGGAGCTCCGGTAGGTTTTACGAGCAGTACTTC.

The chain uses TRBV6-1 and TRBJ1-2; D is undetermined. The ends were cut back, 6 bases at V and 7 bases at J, with 24 bases in the middle. This CDR3 spans 16 amino acids. CDR1 MNHNS and CDR2 SASEGT come from the germline V gene. The CDR3 loop reads CASRDYHSLQEAGYTF. The CDR3 region has the DNA TGTGCCAGCAGGGACTACCACAGTCTTCAGGAGGCTGGCTACACCTTC.

The chain recombines TRBV29-1 with TRBJ1-5, with D unclear. V gave up 2 bases and J gave up 6 bases, with 11 bases separating them. Germline CDR1 reads SQVTM; CDR2 reads ANQGSEA. The CDR3 consists of 13 residues. CDR3 in amino acids: CSVERGIGQPQHF. The CDR3 DNA follows: TGCAGCGTTGAACGGGGAATAGGTCAGCCCCAGCATTTT.

This clonotype turned up a few times. The V gene is TRBV2, the J gene TRBJ1-1; TRBD1 matches at 7 bases. CDR1 is SNHLY and CDR2 is FYNNEI in the germline V gene. This CDR3 has 11 amino acids. V dropped 8 bases and J dropped 8; count of bases not matched to a gene: 5. CDR3 amino acids: CASVQGGEAFF. The CDR3 DNA follows: TGTGCCAGCGTGCAGGGGGGCGAAGCTTTCTTT.

CDR3 in amino acids: CASMRARGAEAFF. CDR3 DNA: TGTGCCAGCATGCGAGCCAGGGGCGCTGAAGCTTTCTTT. The chain recombines TRBV27 with TRBJ1-1; TRBD1 is a possible D gene (6 bases). V lost 7 bases, J lost 6 bases, and 15 bases lay in between. The V gene's germline CDR1 is MNHEY and CDR2 SMNVEV (reference sequence). The CDR3 runs 13 residues.

The table lists this clonotype with many counts. The V call is TRBV15, the J call TRBJ1-5; 9 bases are shared with TRBD1. CDR1 is LNHNV and CDR2 is YYDKDF in the germline V gene (reference sequence). Trimming removed 3 bases from V and 5 bases from J; junction bases left unmatched: 2. CDR3 length: 14 residues. The CDR3 spells CATSSGQGHQPQHF. In nucleotides, the CDR3 is TGTGCCACCAGCAGCGGACAGGGGCATCAGCCCCAGCATTTT.

This clonotype came up many times. This sequence joins TRBV4-1 and TRBJ2-1; the D is unclear. The CDR3 runs to 17 residues. CDR1 is MGHRA and CDR2 is YSYEKL in the germline V gene. V lost 3 bases and J 6 bases, leaving 21 bases between the germline ends. The CDR3 here is CASSHIFRAELFNEQFF. The CDR3 nucleotides read TGCGCCAGCAGCCACATTTTCCGGGCCGAGCTATTCAATGAGCAGTTCTTC.

The sample holds a few counts of this clonotype. The rearrangement links TRBV11-2 to TRBJ1-1; D is unclear. V was cut by 0 bases and J by 0 bases, with 20 bases left in between. The CDR3 loop spans 19 amino acids. Germline values: CDR1 SGHAT, CDR2 FQNNGV. The CDR3 coding sequence is TGTGCCAGCAGCTTAGACCTGTACTCGTTGGGGATAGTGAACACTGAAGCTTTCTTT. Residues: CASSLDLYSLGIVNTEAFF.

The CDR3 reads CSARGVRGGETQYF. The CDR3 nucleotides are TGCAGTGCTAGAGGGGTCAGGGGTGGTGAGACCCAGTACTTC. The chain is built from TRBV20-1 and TRBJ2-5; TRBD1 might be the D (6 bases). Per the germline V gene, CDR1 is DFQATT and CDR2 is SNEGSKA (reference sequence). Trimming took 1 base from V and 5 from J, leaving 14 bases between them. The CDR3 is made up of 14 amino acids.

This clonotype has only a few counts. The chain has TRBV12-3 or TRBV12-4 and TRBJ1-6, with D unclear. Trimming pared 3 bases from V and 7 bases from J, leaving 7 bases between. This CDR3 contains 13 residues. The CDR3 protein is CASSFSLNSPLHF. In DNA form, the CDR3 reads TGTGCCAGCAGTTTCTCGCTCAATTCACCCCTCCACTTT.

This clonotype has a handful of counts. The V and J genes are TRBV15 and TRBJ1-1; tentative D call: TRBD1 (5 bases). Germline CDR1 LNHNV, CDR2 YYDKDF (reference sequence). The CDR3 has 17 residues. V dropped 3 bases and J dropped 1 base, with 18 bases sitting between them. For the CDR3, the DNA is TGTGCCACCAGCAGCCCAGGACACCTACCTGGGAACACTGAAGCTTTCTTT. Protein product: CATSSPGHLPGNTEAFF.

There are a few counts of this clonotype. The CDR3 coding sequence is TGTGCCAGCAGTAAAACTAGCGTCGGAGATACGCAGTATTTT. Its protein product is CASSKTSVGDTQYF. The V gene is TRBV2, the J gene TRBJ2-3, with 7 bases identical to TRBD2. Looked up from germline, CDR1 is SNHLY and CDR2 is FYNNEI. J lost 5 bases, V lost 5 bases, and 7 bases had no gene match. The CDR3 totals 14 residues.

This clonotype was seen a handful of times. This rearrangement joins TRBV20-1 to TRBJ2-7, with D possibly TRBD2 on 5 matching bases. V was pared by 5 bases and J by 4 bases, with 15 bases between. The CDR3 is 13 residues long. From germline, CDR1 is DFQATT and CDR2 SNEGSKA (reference sequence). The CDR3 reads CSASLVPGYEQYF. CDR3 bases: TGCAGTGCTTCCCTAGTGCCGGGATACGAGCAGTACTTC.

This clonotype was seen a handful of times. The chain recombines TRBV5-1 with TRBJ2-2, with 10 positions matching TRBD2. Per the germline V gene, CDR1 is SGHRS and CDR2 is YFSETQ. CDR3 length: 17 residues. Unmatched junction bases numbered 9, after V lost 2 bases and J lost 5 bases. The CDR3 spells CASSFASGRFYTGELFF. The CDR3 DNA follows: TGCGCCAGCAGCTTCGCTAGCGGGAGATTTTATACCGGGGAGCTGTTTTTT.

J is TRBJ2-7 and V is TRBV5-1; D might be TRBD1 (6 bases). The germline V and J ends were trimmed by 4 bases and 2 bases, with 13 bases remaining between them. Germline values: CDR1 SGHRS, CDR2 YFSETQ. This CDR3 has 14 amino acids. The CDR3 loop is CASSPGDRPYEQYF. CDR3 DNA: TGCGCCAGCAGCCCAGGGGACCGTCCCTACGAGCAGTACTTC.

V usage is TRBV7-9 and J usage is TRBJ2-7; maybe TRBD2 (6 bases). Germline V lookup: CDR1 SEHNR, CDR2 FQNEAQ (reference sequence). V was clipped by 1 base and J by 3 bases, with 10 bases between them. The CDR3 loop spans 14 amino acids. CDR3 protein: CASSLEVGLYEQYF. DNA for the CDR3: TGTGCCAGCAGCTTAGAGGTGGGACTCTACGAGCAGTACTTC.

V usage is TRBV4-1 and J usage is TRBJ2-5, with D perhaps assigned TRBD1 or TRBD2 (5 bases each). Trimming removed 4 bases at V and 10 bases at J, with 13 bases between. In germline, CDR1 is MGHRA, CDR2 YSYEKL. This CDR3 comprises 12 residues. CDR3 amino acids: CASSPGTGGQYF. CDR3 nucleotides: TGCGCCAGCAGCCCGGGGACGGGCGGCCAGTACTTC.

This clonotype has just a few counts. V is TRBV4-2 and J is TRBJ2-5; 10 nucleotides line up with TRBD2. The CDR3 has 18 residues. The V and J ends lost 1 base and 3 bases, in that order; junction bases with no gene match: 11. From germline, CDR1 is LGHNA and CDR2 YNFKEQ. The CDR3 DNA is TGTGCCAGCAGCCAAGGGATCCTAGCGGGAGTGGGGAAAGAGACCCAGTACTTC. Its protein is CASSQGILAGVGKETQYF.

This clonotype was seen many times. V usage is TRBV20-1 and J usage is TRBJ2-3; 11 nucleotides align to TRBD2. The trim removed 6 bases at V and 3 bases at J, leaving 8 bases unmatched. Germline CDR1 and CDR2: DFQATT and SNEGSKA (reference sequence). The CDR3 spans 15 residues. The CDR3 nucleotides are TGCAGTGCACCGCGGCCTAGCGGGAGGACAGATACGCAGTATTTT. The encoded protein is CSAPRPSGRTDTQYF.

The V call is TRBV18, the J call TRBJ2-5, with D maybe TRBD1 (5 bases). CDR1 is KGHSH, CDR2 LQKENI, per germline. V was pared by 6 bases and J by 1 base, with 18 bases between. This CDR3 comprises 16 residues. The CDR3 sequence: CASSSITGTLQETQYF. The DNA of the CDR3 is TGTGCCAGCTCGTCGATTACAGGCACCCTCCAAGAGACCCAGTACTTC.